A selection of T cell receptor beta chains follows, all from one sample in a study of response to subunit inactivated influenza vaccine. TCRdb called the RT-PCR reads again in MiXCR, with one record for every CDR3 protein. Of roughly 700,000 distinct CDR3 sequences in the sample, roughly 14% were seen once. The source was PBMCs from blood, collected 14 to 15 days before vaccination. These receptors all stem from a man aged 50-59 years who received an inactivated influenza vaccine. Both conserved end residues are part of each CDR3. The D gene is left open where the match is weak. Clone size is shown for a subset of rows, as once, few, many or a class of expanded clone.

-	TRBV6-6	-	TRBJ1-6	TGTGCCAGCAGTGCCACAGGGTTTTCACCCCTCCACTTT	CASSATGFSPLHF
-	TRBV5-1	TRBD2	TRBJ2-3	TGCGCCAGCAGCTTCCGGGACTACTTCACAGATACGCAGTATTTT	CASSFRDYFTDTQYF
-	TRBV3-1	-	TRBJ1-1	TGTGCCAGCAGCCAAGCTTATGGGATCAGGAACACTGAAGCTTTCTTT	CASSQAYGIRNTEAFF
-	TRBV6-5	-	TRBJ1-2	TGTGCCAGCAGTTACTCTCGGGGTACATGGACCTATGGCTACACCTTC	CASSYSRGTWTYGYTF
few	TRBV20-1	-	TRBJ1-2	TGCAGTGCTAGCCCCGGGAGTGGTAACTATGGCTACACCTTC	CSASPGSGNYGYTF
-	TRBV20-1	-	TRBJ2-3	TGCAGTGCTAGAGCTGGAGATACGCAGTATTTT	CSARAGDTQYF
-	TRBV20-1	TRBD2	TRBJ2-7	TGCAGTGCTCCGACTAGCGGGGGCGGGGAGCAGTACTTC	CSAPTSGGGEQYF
few	TRBV5-1	-	TRBJ2-2	TGCGCCAGCAGCAGGGGGACTCCCGAGCCCGGGGAGCTGTTTTTT	CASSRGTPEPGELFF
few	TRBV28	-	TRBJ2-7	TGTGCCAGCAGGTGGACAGCCTATACCTCCTACGAGCAGTACTTC	CASRWTAYTSYEQYF
-	TRBV2	-	TRBJ2-3	TGTGCCAGCAGTTTCCAGTACACAGATACGCAGTATTTT	CASSFQYTDTQYF
-	TRBV3-1	TRBD2	TRBJ2-7	TGTGCCAGCAGCCAGAGGGGCGGGAGCTCCTACGAGCAGTACTTC	CASSQRGGSSYEQYF
many	TRBV7-2	-	TRBJ2-3	TGTGCCAGCAGCTTCTTAGCGCGCACAGATACGCAGTATTTT	CASSFLARTDTQYF
few	TRBV7-2	-	TRBJ1-5	TGTGCCAGCAGCTTAGTGGAGGGTGGTTGGCAGCCCCAGCATTTT	CASSLVEGGWQPQHF
many	TRBV15	-	TRBJ2-3	TGTGCCACCAGCAGAGATCGGGCGAGGACAGATACGCAGTATTTT	CATSRDRARTDTQYF
many	TRBV9	-	TRBJ2-7	TGTGCCAGCTCTACAGGTGGTGCCTACGAGCAGTACTTC	CASSTGGAYEQYF
many	TRBV5-1	TRBD2	TRBJ2-1	TGCGCCAGCAGCTTGGCGGGGGGGTTTGAGCAGTTCTTC	CASSLAGGFEQFF
-	TRBV7-9	-	TRBJ2-1	TGTGCCAGCAGCTTTTATGACGGAGCTGACAATGAGCAGTTCTTC	CASSFYDGADNEQFF
many	TRBV28	-	TRBJ2-3	TGTGCCTCTAACCGTAACAACCGGGGGCTGGGAACAGATACGCAGTATTTT	CASNRNNRGLGTDTQYF
-	TRBV5-1	-	TRBJ1-2	TGCGCCAGCAGCTTGTTATTGGGAGGGCCGGGTGGCTACACCTTC	CASSLLLGGPGGYTF
many	TRBV29-1	-	TRBJ2-7	TGCAGCGTTGAAACCTTCCGGGGGCCTTCCTACGAGCAGTACTTC	CSVETFRGPSYEQYF
few	TRBV20-1	-	TRBJ2-2	TGCAGTGCCGAACAGGGTCTGAACACCGGGGAGCTGTTTTTT	CSAEQGLNTGELFF
-	TRBV10-3	TRBD1	TRBJ1-6	TGTGCCATCACCCCCGGGCAGGGGGTTAATTCACCCCTCCACTTT	CAITPGQGVNSPLHF
-	TRBV12-3/TRBV12-4	-	TRBJ1-5	TGTGCCAGCAGTGCAAGGGGATATAGCAATCAGCCCCAGCATTTT	CASSARGYSNQPQHF
many	TRBV5-1	-	TRBJ1-1	TGCGCCAGCAGCTTGACAAGGGACACTGAAGCTTTCTTT	CASSLTRDTEAFF
-	TRBV5-1	-	TRBJ1-5	TGCGCCAGCAGCTTGGTAACAGGAGGGAGTCAGCCCCAGCATTTT	CASSLVTGGSQPQHF
-	TRBV11-2	-	TRBJ1-5	TGTGCCAGCAGCTTAGTTGGCGGGCTTGAACAGCCCCAGCATTTT	CASSLVGGLEQPQHF
few	TRBV6-1	TRBD1	TRBJ1-5	TGTGCCAGCAGTGAGGGACAGGGAGTTATTCAGCCCCAGCATTTT	CASSEGQGVIQPQHF
-	TRBV7-8	TRBD2	TRBJ2-1	TGTGCCAGCAGCTTATTGAAACTAGCGGGTTACAATGAGCAGTTCTTC	CASSLLKLAGYNEQFF
few	TRBV27	-	TRBJ2-6	TGTGCCAGCAGTTTTGCTGGGGCCAACGTCCTGACTTTC	CASSFAGANVLTF
-	TRBV7-2	-	TRBJ2-7	TGTGCGTCGGGCAGGGGTAACTCAGACGAGCAGTACTTC	CASGRGNSDEQYF
few	TRBV2	-	TRBJ2-3	TGTGCCAGCAGTGAACCCGGCGGGACCACAGATACGCAGTATTTT	CASSEPGGTTDTQYF
-	TRBV6-1	-	TRBJ2-5	TGTGCCAGCAGTATCGCGGGACAGAGAAAAGAGACCCAGTACTTC	CASSIAGQRKETQYF
few	TRBV5-1	-	TRBJ2-3	TGCGCCAGCAGCTTGGAACTTGGCGGAGGGAGCACAGATACGCAGTATTTT	CASSLELGGGSTDTQYF